The 4 T cell receptor beta chains reported below all come from one sample, sequenced in a study of persistence of HIV-infected CD4 T cells. The immunoSEQ assay was version 4, run in survey mode. Here immunoSEQ multiplex PCR was the method, and the copy in TCRdb shows in-frame clones only, minus some. The table includes some 31,000 clones, roughly four fifths detected once. No cognate antigen is known for these TCRs. Stimulation used around 9.1 ug/mL lysate from CMV-infected fibroblasts. Memory cells lacking CD40L and CD69 with high CD45RO were sorted. This sample comprised CD4+ T cells sorted from PBMCs after approximately 20-hour stimulation, obtained from a patient who received antiretroviral therapy. Receptor source: an adult man with HIV who was CMV-seropositive.

V is TRBV18 and J is TRBJ1-4; tentative D call: TRBD1 (5 bases). V was pared by 4 bases and J by 5 bases, with 14 bases between. Germline-derived CDR1 and CDR2 are KGHSH and LQKENI. This CDR3 is 15 amino acids long. The CDR3 here is CASSRGWGENEKLFF. CDR3 DNA: TGTGCCAGCTCACGCGGCTGGGGGGAGAATGAAAAACTGTTTTTT.

V usage is TRBV30 and J usage is TRBJ1-1; unclear D gene. Germline-derived CDR1 and CDR2 are GTSNPN and SVGIG (reference sequence). Trimming removed 3 bases at V and 6 bases at J, with 11 bases between. CDR3 length equals 12 residues. The CDR3 loop is CAWRFLLPEAFF. The CDR3, as DNA: TGTGCCTGGAGGTTTCTTTTACCTGAAGCTTTCTTT.

This sequence joins TRBV6-5 and TRBJ1-1; weak D call: TRBD1 (5 bases). Trimming took off 6 bases at V and 1 base at J, with 12 bases between the two ends. This CDR3 contains 14 residues. Germline V CDR1 and CDR2: MNHEY, SVGAGI. CDR3 sequence reads: CASRQDRANTEAFF. DNA for the CDR3: TGTGCCAGCAGACAAGACAGAGCGAACACTGAAGCTTTCTTT.

The V and J genes are TRBV7-6 and TRBJ1-3; D ambiguous. Trimming removed 5 bases from V and 0 bases from J, with 14 bases in between. The germline V gene has CDR1 SGHVS and CDR2 FNYEAQ. The CDR3 is made up of 16 amino acids. CDR3 sequence reads: CASSQLGRDSGNTIYF. DNA of the CDR3: TGTGCCAGCAGCCAACTAGGACGGGACTCTGGAAACACCATATATTTT.